These 26 T cell receptor beta chains came from one sample sequenced in a study of cytomegalovirus exposure and HLA in healthy donors. PCR employed 60 Vbeta and 13 Jbeta primers. The assay was immunoSEQ multiplex PCR, and TCRdb's table has in-frame clones only and misses some. The data hold about 120,000 clones, with around 80% observed a single time. Sequenced: PBMCs. The receptors were gathered from a man younger than 30 in good health and CMV-seronegative.

This clone was recorded only once. The J gene is TRBJ1-5, the V gene TRBV6-5; tentatively, D is TRBD1 (5 bases). The CDR3 consists of 15 residues. CDR1 MNHEY and CDR2 SVGAGI come from the germline V gene. Trimming pared 6 bases from V and 4 bases from J, leaving 16 bases between. DNA for the CDR3: TGTGCCAGCAGGGGGAGAGGGGCGGGAAATCAGCCCCAGCATTTT. Translating it yields CASRGRGAGNQPQHF.

V is TRBV7-2 and J is TRBJ2-2; possibly TRBD2 for D (5 bases). Per germline, CDR1 SGHTA and CDR2 FQGNSA. The CDR3 runs 16 residues. V gave up 1 base and J gave up 13 bases, with 22 bases separating them. CDR3 amino acids: CASSLEGGSSRLWLFF. DNA of the CDR3: TGTGCCAGCAGCTTAGAAGGAGGCTCGAGCCGACTATGGCTGTTTTTT.

The chain is built from TRBV7-2 and TRBJ2-1, with 13 bases fitting TRBD2. Germline lookup yields CDR1 SGHTA and CDR2 FQGNSA. Germline trimming cut 3 bases from V and 8 bases from J; bases unmatched to any gene: 7. CDR3 size: 16 residues. CDR3 sequence (DNA): TGTGCCAGCAGCTTGTCGGGACTAGCGGGAAAGTATGAGCAGTTCTTC. This sequence encodes CASSLSGLAGKYEQFF.

The CDR3 loop reads CAISEVAGTYEQYF. CDR3 DNA: TGTGCCATCAGTGAGGTAGCGGGAACCTACGAGCAGTACTTC. The J gene is TRBJ2-5, the V gene TRBV10-3; 8 bases are shared with TRBD2. The DNA end is a closer match to TRBJ2-7, so the J assignment may be wrong. The germline CDR1 and CDR2 sequences are ENHRY and SYGVKD. This CDR3 contains 14 residues.

The sample holds a few counts of this clone. The V call is TRBV6-5, the J call TRBJ2-7, with D perhaps TRBD2 (5 bases). The V gene lost 2 bases and the J gene lost 0 bases, with 11 bases spanning the gap. In germline, CDR1 is MNHEY, CDR2 SVGAGI. The CDR3 loop spans 15 amino acids. The CDR3: CASSYEATSSYEQYF. The CDR3 DNA reads TGTGCCAGCAGTTACGAGGCCACTAGCTCCTACGAGCAGTACTTC.

The genes are TRBV6-6 and TRBJ2-3, with a possible D match to TRBD2 (6 bases). The CDR3 is 13 amino acids. V gave up 8 bases and J gave up 0 bases, with 9 bases separating them. Per germline, CDR1 MNHNY and CDR2 SVGAGI (reference sequence). The CDR3 sequence is CASGGASTDTQYF. The CDR3 DNA is TGTGCCAGCGGCGGGGCTAGCACAGATACGCAGTATTTT.

The V gene is TRBV6-5, the J gene TRBJ1-6; D perhaps matches TRBD1 (6 bases). Germline values: CDR1 MNHEY, CDR2 SVGAGI. V lost 6 bases and J lost 9, with 18 bases in between. The CDR3 totals 15 residues. In DNA, the CDR3 is TGTGCCAGCAGGCCCCCACAGGGTTTGGGTTCACCCCTCCACTTT. It translates to CASRPPQGLGSPLHF.

The chain carries TRBV9 and TRBJ1-3, with 9 bases matching TRBD1. The CDR3 has 17 residues. Germline V lookup: CDR1 SGDLS, CDR2 YYNGEE. The J segment lost 2 bases and the V segment lost 0 bases, leaving 6 bases of the junction unmatched. The CDR3 bases are TGTGCCAGCAGCGTAGATACAGGGGGCTTCGCTGGAAACACCATATATTTT. It codes for CASSVDTGGFAGNTIYF.

The V and J genes are TRBV13 and TRBJ1-1; perhaps TRBD1 as D (5 bases). V dropped 5 bases and J dropped 0 bases, with 7 bases sitting between them. Germline values: CDR1 PRHDT, CDR2 FYEKMQ (reference sequence). The CDR3 has 13 residues. The DNA for the CDR3 is TGTGCCAGCAGCGTGACAGTGAACACTGAAGCTTTCTTT. Its translation is CASSVTVNTEAFF.

The chain combines TRBV5-1 with TRBJ2-5; 8 bases agree with TRBD2. CDR3 length equals 14 residues. The V and J ends lost 4 bases and 4 bases, in that order; junction bases with no gene match: 6. Germline V lookup: CDR1 SGHRS, CDR2 YFSETQ. CDR3 bases: TGCGCCAGCAGCCGGGGGGGCGGTAGAGAGACCCAGTACTTC. This gives the protein CASSRGGGRETQYF.

The genes are TRBV11-3 and TRBJ2-1; 11 positions agree with TRBD2. The CDR3 has 19 amino acids. CDR1 SGHNT and CDR2 YENEEA come from the germline V gene. The V segment lost 0 bases and the J segment 6 bases; nucleotides outside the gene matches: 13. CDR3 region: CASSLDTLAGGKRGNEQFF. CDR3 sequence (DNA): TGTGCCAGCAGCTTAGATACCCTAGCGGGAGGTAAGCGGGGCAATGAGCAGTTCTTC.

The chain combines TRBV5-1 with TRBJ2-3; 9 bases agree with TRBD2. This CDR3 is built from 16 residues. V gave up 2 bases and J gave up 2 bases; unmatched junction bases: 6. Germline V gene sequence: CDR1 SGHRS, CDR2 YFSETQ. This chain's CDR3 is CASSFALAGYTDTQYF. As DNA, the CDR3 is TGCGCCAGCAGCTTCGCTCTAGCGGGATACACAGATACGCAGTATTTT.

This rearrangement joins TRBV19 to TRBJ2-7, with a weak D call TRBD1 (6 bases). With 3 bases removed from V and 1 base from J, the gap between germline ends came to 7 bases. CDR1 is LNHDA, CDR2 SQIVND, per germline (reference sequence). The CDR3 extends over 13 amino acids. The CDR3 spells CASSIDRSYEQYF. DNA for the CDR3: TGTGCCAGTAGTATTGACAGGTCCTACGAGCAGTACTTC.

The CDR3 DNA reads TGTGCCAGCATGAGGGGACAGGCCGTGGTAATGCCCCAGCATTTT. Its protein product is CASMRGQAVVMPQHF. The V gene is TRBV28, the J gene TRBJ1-5, with 8 bases aligning to TRBD1. From germline, CDR1 is MDHEN and CDR2 SYDVKM. J lost 9 bases, V lost 7 bases, and 14 bases had no gene match. This CDR3 is 15 amino acids long.

The chain links TRBV7-9 to TRBJ2-1; 13 bases match TRBD2. CDR1 SEHNR and CDR2 FQNEAQ come from the germline V gene (reference sequence). V lost 6 bases to trimming and J lost 16 bases; unmatched junction nucleotides: 6. CDR3 length equals 12 residues. The CDR3 spells CASRGLAGVHFF. The DNA for the CDR3 is TGTGCCAGCAGAGGACTAGCGGGAGTTCATTTCTTC.

The chain links TRBV5-4 to TRBJ2-1; 12 nucleotides agree with TRBD2. Germline trimming cut 4 bases from V and 2 bases from J; bases unmatched to any gene: 4. This CDR3 is built from 16 residues. Germline CDR1 SGHNT, CDR2 YYREEE (reference sequence). CDR3 loop: CASSPTSGGAYNEQFF. CDR3 nucleotides: TGTGCCAGCAGCCCGACTAGCGGGGGCGCCTACAATGAGCAGTTCTTC.

The CDR3, as DNA: TGTGCCAGCAGGCCCCGGGACTTAAGAGGCTACACCTTC. Protein: CASRPRDLRGYTF. The chain recombines TRBV6-5 with TRBJ1-2; tentative D call: TRBD1 (5 bases). V was trimmed by 6 bases and J by 8 bases, leaving 16 bases between them. Germline CDR1 MNHEY, CDR2 SVGAGI. This CDR3 is built from 13 residues.

The V and J genes are TRBV19 and TRBJ2-1; 9 bases line up with TRBD2. The CDR3 contains 15 residues. Germline trimming cut 4 bases from V and 6 bases from J; bases unmatched to any gene: 7. The germline CDR1 and CDR2 sequences are LNHDA and SQIVND (reference sequence). The CDR3 loop is CASSRREGPFNEQFF. For the CDR3, the DNA is TGTGCCAGTAGTAGGCGGGAGGGCCCGTTCAATGAGCAGTTCTTC.

The chain recombines TRBV9 with TRBJ1-1; D call uncertain. The V and J ends lost 2 bases and 2 bases respectively, with 10 bases between them. Per germline, CDR1 SGDLS and CDR2 YYNGEE. The CDR3 extends over 14 amino acids. CDR3 sequence: CASSVAGFNTEAFF. The CDR3, as DNA: TGTGCCAGCAGCGTGGCGGGGTTTAACACTGAAGCTTTCTTT. Full variable domain (rest looked up from reference TRBV9 and TRBJ1-1): DSGVTQTPKHLITATGQRVTLRCSPRSGDLSVYWYQQSLDQGLQFLIQYYNGEERAKGNILERFSAQQFPDLHSELNLSSLELGDSALYFCASSVAGFNTEAFFGQGTRLTVV.

The chain is built from TRBV11-2 and TRBJ1-6; TRBD1 matches 8 bases. The germline CDR1 and CDR2 sequences are SGHAT and FQNNGV. The J segment lost 9 bases and the V segment lost 4 bases, leaving 14 bases of the junction unmatched. The CDR3 runs to 17 residues. The CDR3 DNA reads as TGTGCCAGCAGCTCAGCGAATCCGGGACAGGAGTCTTCACCCCTCCACTTT. This gives the protein CASSSANPGQESSPLHF.

Worth noting for this clone: Relative to the germline gene, one junction end is altered; a read error may explain this. The chain links TRBV7-7 to TRBJ2-1, with 9 bases matching TRBD1. The CDR3 has 13 amino acids. The germline gives CDR1 SSHAT, CDR2 FNYEAQ (reference sequence). The CDR3 DNA reads as TGTGCTAGCAGTACCGGGACAGGGAGGGAGCAGTTCTTC. Amino acids: CASSTGTGREQFF.

Details on this clone: Distinct nucleotide sequences in the sample also encode this CDR3. J is TRBJ2-7 and V is TRBV9; D not resolved. The V end was cut by 0 bases, the J end by 0 bases, with 7 bases between. CDR1 SGDLS and CDR2 YYNGEE come from the germline V gene. The CDR3 extends over 14 amino acids. The DNA of the CDR3 is TGTGCCAGCAGCGTAGTCCCTAACTCCTACGAGCAGTACTTC. Protein: CASSVVPNSYEQYF.

Worth noting for this clone: This CDR3 is missing its conserved last phenylalanine or tryptophan, likely due to a read error. The chain links TRBV30 to TRBJ1-6; 10 positions match TRBD1. Germline V gene lookup returns CDR1 GTSNPN and CDR2 SVGIG (reference sequence). This CDR3 has 15 amino acids. V shed 0 bases and J 9 bases; nucleotides not matched to a gene: 5. The CDR3 DNA is TGTGCCTGGAGTGTAGTGGGACAGGGGAGTTCACCCCTCCACGTT. Protein: CAWSVVGQGSSPLHV.

The V call is TRBV6-6, the J call TRBJ2-1, with 8 bases that match TRBD2. The germline V gene encodes CDR1 MNHNY and CDR2 SVGAGI (reference sequence). The J segment lost 7 bases and the V segment lost 8 bases, leaving 7 bases of the junction unmatched. The CDR3 is 13 amino acids. This CDR3 is CASQWTSKNEQFF. CDR3 DNA sequence: TGTGCCAGCCAGTGGACTAGCAAGAATGAGCAGTTCTTC.

The chain combines TRBV29-1 with TRBJ2-4, with D possibly TRBD2 on 6 matching bases. The V gene lost 3 bases and the J gene lost 3 bases, with 12 bases spanning the gap. Germline V CDR1 and CDR2: SQVTM, ANQGSEA. This CDR3 has 14 residues. This chain's CDR3 is CSVERLAIKNIQYF. The CDR3 coding sequence is TGCAGCGTTGAGCGGCTAGCGATCAAAAACATTCAGTACTTC.

The chain employs TRBV10-3 and TRBJ2-5; D is unresolved. The DNA end is more similar to TRBJ2-7, so the J call may be wrong. The CDR3 spans 15 residues. The V gene's germline CDR1 is ENHRY and CDR2 SYGVKD. As DNA, the CDR3 is TGTGCCATCAGTGAGTCGAAAGCGACCCCCTACGAGCAGTACTTC. Translating gives CAISESKATPYEQYF.